The TCR beta chain under discussion was sequenced for a study of blood T cell repertoires in COVID-19. Trimming removed 1 base from V and 3 bases from J, with 14 bases in between. The CDR3 is made up of 16 amino acids. The germline V gene has CDR1 KGHDR and CDR2 SFDVKD. The table came from immunoSEQ multiplex PCR; TCRdb's copy has only in-frame clones and leaves some out. This table holds over 400,000 clones, about 88% found once. Sequenced material: PBMCs or T cells enriched from blood (not recorded which). The origin of this receptor is a woman in her fifties or sixties who had recovered from COVID-19. The V and J genes are TRBV24-1 and TRBJ2-5, with a possible D match to TRBD2 (6 bases). CDR3 amino acids: CATSDFAGTGEETQYF. CDR3 DNA: TGTGCCACCAGTGATTTCGCAGGGACGGGGGAAGAGACCCAGTACTTC.